One sample yielded the 10 T cell receptor beta chains listed below, sequenced in a study of T cell responses to AZD1222 COVID-19 vaccine. TCRdb's copy holds only in-frame clones and misses some; the assay was immunoSEQ multiplex PCR. The data show 60,000 or so clones, with 80% to 90% seen just once and roughly 20% held by the top ten. Sample: peripheral blood, taken on day 0 of AZD1222 vaccination. All receptors derive from an adult in good health.

The rearrangement joins TRBV5-6 to TRBJ1-2, with D maybe TRBD1 (5 bases). Per germline, CDR1 SGHDT and CDR2 YYEEEE. Trimming removed 0 bases at V and 4 bases at J, with 7 bases between. The CDR3 has 13 residues. CDR3 sequence: CASSLAGGYGYTF. The CDR3 DNA is TGTGCCAGCAGCTTGGCGGGGGGCTATGGCTACACCTTC.

The CDR3 protein is CASSMGQGKSPLHF. CDR3 nucleotides: TGTGCCAGCAGCATGGGACAGGGGAAATCACCCCTCCACTTT. This sequence joins TRBV7-2 and TRBJ1-6, with TRBD1 identical over 10 bases. Germline lookup yields CDR1 SGHTA and CDR2 FQGNSA. There are 14 residues in the CDR3. The trim removed 5 bases at V and 10 bases at J, leaving 5 bases unmatched. The full variable domain, rest sourced from reference TRBV7-2 and TRBJ1-6, is GAGVSQSPSNKVTEKGKDVELRCDPISGHTALYWYRQSLGQGLEFLIYFQGNSAPDKSGLPSDRFSAERTGGSVSTLTIQRTQQEDSAVYLCASSMGQGKSPLHFGNGTRLTVT.

CDR3 sequence (DNA): TGTGCTAGTGGTTTGCTCCTCAGGGAGCAGTACTTC. Amino acids: CASGLLLREQYF. The V gene is TRBV12-5, the J gene TRBJ2-7; unclear D gene. V was cut by 2 bases and J by 7 bases, with 9 bases left in between. Germline V lookup: CDR1 LGHNT, CDR2 FRNRAP. The CDR3 has 12 amino acids. Looking up the rest from reference TRBV12-5 and TRBJ2-7 gives the full variable domain: DARVTQTPRHKVTEMGQEVTMRCQPILGHNTVFWYRQTMMQGLELLAYFRNRAPLDDSGMPKDRFSAEMPDATLATLKIQPSEPRDSAVYFCASGLLLREQYFGPGTRLTVT.

The V gene is TRBV19, the J gene TRBJ2-7, with D tentatively TRBD2 (6 bases). CDR1 and CDR2 (germline): LNHDA, SQIVND (reference sequence). Trimming shortened V by 4 bases and J by 3 bases, and 13 bases separated the two germline ends. This CDR3 has 14 residues. The CDR3 sequence: CASSTTGLNYEQYF. The CDR3 nucleotides are TGTGCCAGTAGTACCACGGGACTCAACTACGAGCAGTACTTC.

The chain carries TRBV29-1 and TRBJ1-2, with TRBD1 matching 9 bases. Germline values: CDR1 SQVTM, CDR2 ANQGSEA. The CDR3 is 16 residues long. V lost 5 bases, J lost 8 bases, and 18 bases stayed unmatched. The CDR3 loop is CSVLEARGTGRSGYTF. The DNA of the CDR3 is TGCAGCGTTTTGGAGGCTCGGGGGACAGGGAGATCAGGCTACACCTTC. Combining the CDR3 with reference TRBV29-1 and TRBJ1-2 gives the whole variable domain SAVISQKPSRDICQRGTSLTIQCQVDSQVTMMFWYRQQPGQSLTLIATANQGSEATYESGFVIDKFPISRPNLTFSTLTVSNMSPEDSSIYLCSVLEARGTGRSGYTFGSGTRLTVV.

The chain recombines TRBV5-1 with TRBJ1-2; the D gene is possibly TRBD1 (6 bases). In germline, CDR1 is SGHRS, CDR2 YFSETQ. Trimming stripped 4 bases from V and 6 bases from J, with 16 bases between. The length of the CDR3 is 14 residues. The CDR3 is CASSPGGQGNGYTF. The CDR3 region has the DNA TGCGCCAGCAGCCCTGGCGGCCAGGGGAATGGCTACACCTTC.

V and J are TRBV11-3 and TRBJ2-3; D is possibly TRBD1 (6 bases). V lost 0 bases and J lost 2, with 15 bases in between. The germline CDR1 and CDR2 sequences are SGHNT and YENEEA. This CDR3 is 17 amino acids long. The DNA for the CDR3 is TGTGCCAGCAGCTTAGATGCGAGGCAGGGGAACACAGATACGCAGTATTTT. Protein sequence: CASSLDARQGNTDTQYF.

The CDR3 sequence: CASSQRGSTDTQYF. CDR3 nucleotide sequence: TGCGCCAGCAGCCAACGAGGTAGCACAGATACGCAGTATTTT. This chain connects TRBV4-1 to TRBJ2-3; D is ambiguous. Per the germline V gene, CDR1 is MGHRA and CDR2 is YSYEKL. Trimming pared 2 bases from V and 0 bases from J, leaving 6 bases between. The CDR3 spans 14 residues.

The chain couples TRBV6-5 to TRBJ1-5; D is unclear. V dropped 2 bases and J dropped 0 bases, with 11 bases sitting between them. This CDR3 is built from 16 residues. Germline V gene sequence: CDR1 MNHEY, CDR2 SVGAGI. CDR3 nucleotides: TGTGCCAGCAGTTACCAGAGGACTTATAGCAATCAGCCCCAGCATTTT. It yields the protein CASSYQRTYSNQPQHF.

This rearrangement joins TRBV5-4 to TRBJ2-2; D is possibly TRBD2 (6 bases). CDR3 length: 14 residues. Trimming took 4 bases from V and 6 from J, leaving 13 bases between them. Germline CDR1 reads SGHNT; CDR2 reads YYREEE (reference sequence). DNA for the CDR3: TGTGCCAGCAGCCCCTCGCGGGACCCCGGGGAGCTGTTTTTT. Protein: CASSPSRDPGELFF.